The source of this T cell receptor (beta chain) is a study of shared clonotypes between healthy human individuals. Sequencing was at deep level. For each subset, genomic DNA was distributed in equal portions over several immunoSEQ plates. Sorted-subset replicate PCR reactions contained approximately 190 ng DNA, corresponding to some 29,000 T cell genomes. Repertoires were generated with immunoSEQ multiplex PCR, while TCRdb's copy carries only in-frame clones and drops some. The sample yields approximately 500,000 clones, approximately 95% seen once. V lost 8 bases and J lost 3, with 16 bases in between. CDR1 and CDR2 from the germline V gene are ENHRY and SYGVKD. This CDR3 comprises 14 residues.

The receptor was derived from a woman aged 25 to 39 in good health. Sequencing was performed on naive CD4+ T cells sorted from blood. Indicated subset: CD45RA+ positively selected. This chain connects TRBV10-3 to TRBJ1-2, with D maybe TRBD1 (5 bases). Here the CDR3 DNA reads TGTGCCATCGGGGCAACAACAGGAGACTATGGCTACACCTTC. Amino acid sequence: CAIGATTGDYGYTF.